This is a list of T cell receptor beta chains from one sample in a study of blood T cell repertoires in COVID-19. Profiled with immunoSEQ multiplex PCR; TCRdb holds only in-frame clones, not every one. The sample lists tens of thousands of clones; more than 65% were seen once. Sequencing input: peripheral blood. All receptors derive from a man aged 65-85 years with COVID-19, enrolled during active disease. Both conserved end residues are part of each CDR3. D genes are given only for firm matches. The size field is filled for only some rows; it gives once, few, many or a size class.

v_call	clone_size	d_call	j_call	cdr3_aa	cdr3_nt
TRBV7-9	-	TRBD1	TRBJ2-7	CASSLAQGVNYEQYF	TGTGCCAGCAGCTTAGCCCAGGGGGTGAACTACGAGCAGTACTTC
TRBV4-2	-	-	TRBJ2-7	CASSQERVGLSSYEQYF	TGTGCCAGCAGCCAAGAGCGGGTAGGTCTCAGCTCCTACGAGCAGTACTTC
TRBV5-1	-	TRBD1	TRBJ1-2	CASSIGDSLNYGYTF	TGCGCCAGCAGCATCGGGGACAGCTTGAACTATGGCTACACCTTC
TRBV7-2	-	-	TRBJ1-1	CASSLTSGEYTEAFF	TGTGCCAGCAGCTTGACGAGCGGGGAGTACACTGAAGCTTTCTTT
TRBV7-2	-	-	TRBJ2-3	CASSMGLWNSDTQYF	TGTGCCAGCAGCATGGGACTCTGGAATTCAGATACGCAGTATTTT
TRBV27	-	-	TRBJ1-2	CASSPWARTQEGGYTF	TGTGCCAGCAGTCCCTGGGCCCGGACCCAAGAGGGTGGCTACACCTTC
TRBV7-3	-	TRBD2	TRBJ2-2	CASSLESGGETGELFF	TGTGCCAGCAGCTTGGAAAGCGGGGGGGAAACCGGGGAGCTGTTTTTT
TRBV3-1/TRBV3-2	-	-	TRBJ1-2	CASSQVMGGDILNYGYTF	TGTGCCAGCAGCCAAGTAATGGGGGGGGATATTCTTAACTATGGCTACACCTTC
TRBV30	-	-	TRBJ2-3	CAWSVLSGSGTDTQYF	TGTGCCTGGAGTGTACTATCGGGGAGTGGTACAGATACGCAGTATTTT
TRBV4-1	-	-	TRBJ1-5	CASSQYGSNQPQHF	TGCGCCAGCAGCCAGTACGGGAGCAATCAGCCCCAGCATTTT
TRBV11-1	-	-	TRBJ1-1	CASSLSAGSWTEAFF	TGTGCCAGCAGCTTATCGGCGGGCTCTTGGACTGAAGCTTTCTTT
TRBV29-1	-	TRBD1	TRBJ1-2	CSANRGLNYGYTF	TGCAGCGCGAACAGGGGACTCAACTATGGCTACACCTTC
TRBV28	few	TRBD2	TRBJ2-5	CASTSGSGRAQTQYF	TGTGCCAGCACGTCGGGTAGCGGGAGGGCCCAGACCCAGTACTTC
TRBV12-5	-	TRBD1	TRBJ1-6	CASEGQVVGSPLHF	TGTGCTAGTGAGGGACAGGTGGTAGGATCACCCCTCCACTTT
TRBV5-1	-	TRBD1	TRBJ2-7	CASSPQGPVYEQYF	TGCGCCAGCAGCCCACAGGGGCCGGTCTACGAGCAGTACTTC
TRBV7-9	-	TRBD1	TRBJ2-1	CASSRDSDNEQFF	TGTGCCAGCAGCCGGGACAGCGACAATGAGCAGTTCTTC
TRBV6-2/TRBV6-3	-	-	TRBJ1-1	CASSRSRGIEAFF	TGTGCCAGCAGTCGATCCAGGGGAATTGAAGCTTTCTTT
TRBV6-5	-	TRBD2	TRBJ2-7	CASRGRTSGLYEQYF	TGTGCCAGCAGGGGGCGGACTAGCGGGCTCTACGAGCAGTACTTC
TRBV4-3	-	TRBD1	TRBJ1-2	CASSPETGQGVGGYTF	TGCGCCAGCAGCCCGGAAACCGGACAGGGGGTGGGCGGCTACACCTTC
TRBV4-2	-	-	TRBJ2-7	CASSQEVEFSYEQYF	TGTGCCAGCAGCCAAGAGGTAGAGTTCTCCTACGAGCAGTACTTC
TRBV11-2	-	-	TRBJ2-1	CASSLTGYNEQFF	TGTGCCAGCAGCCTTACGGGATACAATGAGCAGTTCTTC
TRBV12-3/TRBV12-4	-	TRBD1	TRBJ1-2	CASRQGPYGYTF	TGTGCCAGCAGACAGGGGCCCTATGGCTACACCTTC
TRBV6-2/TRBV6-3	once	TRBD1	TRBJ2-7	CASSYRSGTVSLEQYF	TGTGCCAGCAGTTACCGATCCGGGACAGTTTCTCTCGAGCAGTACTTC
TRBV28	-	TRBD1	TRBJ1-1	CASSQTGPYTEAFF	TGTGCCAGCAGCCAGACAGGGCCGTACACTGAAGCTTTCTTT
TRBV6-2/TRBV6-3	-	TRBD1	TRBJ2-7	CASSYRRQGGYEQYF	TGTGCCAGCAGTTACCGCCGACAGGGCGGCTACGAGCAGTACTTC
TRBV6-5	-	-	TRBJ2-4	CASREGALAKNIQYF	TGTGCCAGCCGGGAGGGGGCCTTAGCCAAAAACATTCAGTACTTC
TRBV6-2/TRBV6-3	-	-	TRBJ1-5	CASSYWQANSNQPQHF	TGTGCCAGCAGTTACTGGCAGGCAAATAGCAATCAGCCCCAGCATTTT
TRBV30	-	TRBD1	TRBJ1-2	CAWSARDRGRNYGYTF	TGTGCCTGGAGTGCCCGGGACAGGGGGAGAAACTATGGCTACACCTTC
TRBV4-3	-	-	TRBJ1-2	CASSQQGSYGYTF	TGCGCCAGCAGCCAACAGGGTTCCTATGGCTACACCTTC
TRBV15	-	TRBD1	TRBJ2-5	CATSRGWGQGVETQYF	TGTGCCACCAGCAGAGGTTGGGGACAGGGAGTAGAGACCCAGTACTTC
TRBV7-2	-	TRBD2	TRBJ2-1	CASSLALGAGVYNEQFF	TGTGCCAGCAGCTTAGCGCTGGGAGCGGGGGTCTACAATGAGCAGTTCTTC
TRBV7-3	-	-	TRBJ2-3	CASSLGGRTDTQYF	TGTGCCAGCAGCTTAGGGGGCAGGACAGATACGCAGTATTTT
TRBV5-1	-	TRBD2	TRBJ2-3	CASSWVWLAGGPELSTDTQYF	TGCGCCAGCAGCTGGGTGTGGCTAGCGGGAGGGCCTGAGTTGAGCACAGATACGCAGTATTTT
TRBV7-8	-	-	TRBJ2-5	CASSLKAGKETQYF	TGTGCCAGCAGCTTAAAGGCGGGGAAAGAGACCCAGTACTTC
TRBV11-3	-	-	TRBJ2-5	CASSLDASQETQYF	TGTGCCAGCAGCTTAGACGCCAGTCAAGAGACCCAGTACTTC
TRBV4-1	-	-	TRBJ1-1	CASSQARLGDTEAFF	TGCGCCAGCAGCCAAGCGCGGCTAGGGGACACTGAAGCTTTCTTT
TRBV27	once	TRBD2	TRBJ2-2	CASSFWGRADTGELFF	TGTGCCAGCAGTTTTTGGGGGAGGGCCGACACCGGGGAGCTGTTTTTT
TRBV4-1	-	-	TRBJ2-7	CASSQVGNSAYEQYF	TGCGCCAGCAGCCAAGTCGGGAACAGTGCCTACGAGCAGTACTTC
TRBV11-1	-	TRBD1	TRBJ2-7	CASSLETGGHYEQYF	TGTGCCAGCAGCTTAGAAACAGGGGGTCACTACGAGCAGTACTTC
TRBV9	many	TRBD2	TRBJ2-1	CASSPGLAGDYSYNEQFF	TGTGCCAGCAGCCCCGGACTAGCGGGGGACTACTCCTACAATGAGCAGTTCTTC
TRBV27	-	TRBD2	TRBJ2-7	CASRGSGSPPHEQYF	TGTGCCAGCAGGGGTAGCGGGAGCCCGCCCCACGAGCAGTACTTC
TRBV29-1	-	-	TRBJ1-1	CSALYREDTEAFF	TGCAGCGCATTGTACAGGGAAGATACTGAAGCTTTCTTT
TRBV19	once	TRBD1	TRBJ2-1	CASSFPVGQGLYNEQFF	TGTGCCAGTAGTTTCCCTGTGGGACAGGGTCTCTACAATGAGCAGTTCTTC